This TCR beta chain was retrieved from a study of T-cell memory formation after mild COVID-19. Study outcomes and limitations: The second-wave clones peaking on day 37 were not confirmed as SARS-CoV-2-specific.

TCRdb reprocessed the 5' RACE reads via MiXCR and lists one record per CDR3 protein. Here the sample spans around 250,000 distinct CDR3 sequences, roughly a sixth being singletons. V shed 5 bases and J shed 2 bases, with 13 bases lying between them. From germline, CDR1 is MNHEY and CDR2 SVGEGT. There are 15 residues in the CDR3. Note on this clonotype: As yet, its antigen is unknown.

The chain is built from TRBV6-2 or TRBV6-3 and TRBJ1-5, with D tentatively TRBD1 (6 bases). Sequencing input: PBMCs or a T cell subset sorted from them (not recorded which). The origin of this receptor is a man aged 18 to 30 who had mild COVID-19 (a few samples of this study predate the infection). Cell type and time point are not known. In DNA form, the CDR3 reads TGTGCCAGCAGTGCGTTGGGGGCCGGCAATCAGCCCCAGCATTTT. It is translated as CASSALGAGNQPQHF.